This T cell receptor (beta chain) originates from a study of glioma-infiltrating T cells. The germline CDR1 and CDR2 sequences are MNHNS and SASEGT. With 5 bases clipped from V and 4 bases from J, the junction kept 6 bases outside the gene matches. This CDR3 has 16 amino acids. This clonotype appeared many times. The iRepertoire nested amplicon-rescue multiplex PCR amplified TCR alpha and beta CDR3s from RNA. Each CDR3 protein gets one entry after TCRdb re-called the multiplex PCR reads with MiXCR. Among about 410,000 distinct CDR3 sequences listed, around 38% were seen once. This clonotype was obtained from a human donor with low-grade glioma or glioblastoma, undergoing nonglioma brain surgery, or in good health (not recorded which). This sequence joins TRBV6-1 and TRBJ1-4; 11 positions match TRBD1. Sequenced sample: glioma tissue, nonneoplastic brain tissue, or PBMCs (not recorded which). The CDR3 spells CASSSWGTGGNEKLFF. CDR3 sequence (DNA): TGTGCCAGCAGTTCCTGGGGGACAGGGGGTAATGAAAAACTGTTTTTT.